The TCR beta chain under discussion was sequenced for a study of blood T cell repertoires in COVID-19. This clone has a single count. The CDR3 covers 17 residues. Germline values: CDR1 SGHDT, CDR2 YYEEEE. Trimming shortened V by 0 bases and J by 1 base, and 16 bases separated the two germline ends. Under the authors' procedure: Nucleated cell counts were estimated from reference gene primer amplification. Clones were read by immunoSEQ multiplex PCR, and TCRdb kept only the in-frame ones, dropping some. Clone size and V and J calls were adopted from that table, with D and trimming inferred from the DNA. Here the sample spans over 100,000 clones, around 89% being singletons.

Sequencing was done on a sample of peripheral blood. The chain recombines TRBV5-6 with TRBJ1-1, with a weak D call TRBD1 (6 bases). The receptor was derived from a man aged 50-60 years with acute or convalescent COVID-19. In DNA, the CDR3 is TGTGCCAGCAGCTTGGCCTTCAGGGGCCGATCGAACACTGAAGCTTTCTTT. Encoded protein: CASSLAFRGRSNTEAFF.